The 18 T cell receptor beta chains in this list originate from one sample, sequenced in a study of T cell repertoires in cytomegalovirus infection. TCRdb used MiXCR to reprocess the reads, holding one entry per CDR3 protein. Of about 460,000 distinct CDR3 sequences in the sample, approximately 10% were seen once. Sequencing was done on a sample of PBMCs. Every receptor here comes from a human donor in good health (CMV status not recorded). Some clones in this sample may be carry-over from other donors' samples.

Ten or more counts support this clonotype. J is TRBJ1-5 and V is TRBV4-1; D is unclear. Looked up from germline, CDR1 is MGHRA and CDR2 is YSYEKL. V gave up 0 bases and J gave up 7 bases, with 7 bases separating them. The CDR3 consists of 13 residues. The CDR3 loop is CASSQESRQPQHF. CDR3 DNA: TGCGCCAGCAGCCAAGAAAGCCGGCAGCCCCAGCATTTT.

The CDR3 nucleotides are TGTGCCAGCAGCCCTAAGGGGGCTGGGGCCAACGTCCTGACTTTC. This gives the protein CASSPKGAGANVLTF. The chain combines TRBV5-4 with TRBJ2-6; the D gene is possibly TRBD1 (6 bases). V lost 4 bases, J lost 2 bases, and 10 bases lay in between. The CDR3 contains 15 residues. The germline CDR1 and CDR2 sequences are SGHNT and YYREEE (reference sequence).

This clonotype showed up many times. The chain carries TRBV12-3 or TRBV12-4 and TRBJ2-1; D may be TRBD1 (6 bases). With 4 bases removed from V and 2 bases from J, the gap between germline ends came to 9 bases. CDR3 length equals 14 residues. The CDR3 region has the DNA TGTGCCAGCAGTTCAGGACAGACCTACAATGAGCAGTTCTTC. This codes for CASSSGQTYNEQFF.

The chain joins TRBV19 to TRBJ1-5, with D possibly being TRBD1 (5 bases). Between the trimmed V and J ends, which lost 8 bases and 2 bases, there was a span of 28 bases. CDR1 and CDR2 (germline): LNHDA, SQIVND (reference sequence). The CDR3 has 19 amino acids. The CDR3 DNA sequence: TGTGCCAGTTTGGCGGTCTATACTGGCAGGGTTGTAGGCAATCAGCCCCAGCATTTT. Protein: CASLAVYTGRVVGNQPQHF.

This clonotype was detected many times. The chain is built from TRBV25-1 and TRBJ1-4; D is uncertain. The CDR3 extends over 11 amino acids. The V end lost 0 bases, the J end lost 7 bases, and 0 bases lay between the germline ends. The germline V gene encodes CDR1 MGHDK and CDR2 SYGVNS. CDR3 nucleotides: TGTGCCAGCAGTGAATATGAAAAACTGTTTTTT. Protein sequence: CASSEYEKLFF.

The sample holds many counts of this clonotype. This sequence joins TRBV5-1 and TRBJ1-1; weak D call: TRBD1 (6 bases). The germline V and J ends were trimmed by 1 base and 4 bases, with 11 bases remaining between them. Germline V CDR1 and CDR2: SGHRS, YFSETQ. The CDR3 covers 14 residues. CDR3 protein: CASSLMGAPTEAFF. The CDR3 DNA sequence: TGCGCCAGCAGCTTGATGGGGGCGCCCACTGAAGCTTTCTTT. Using reference TRBV5-1 and TRBJ1-1 for the parts outside the CDR3, the full variable domain is KAGVTQTPRYLIKTRGQQVTLSCSPISGHRSVSWYQQTPGQGLQFLFEYFSETQRNKGNFPGRFSGRQFSNSRSEMNVSTLELGDSALYLCASSLMGAPTEAFFGQGTRLTVV.

This clonotype has at least ten counts. V is TRBV10-3 and J is TRBJ1-1; D is uncertain. Trimming left V 0 bases short and J 2 bases short, with 13 bases between. This CDR3 has 16 amino acids. Germline V lookup: CDR1 ENHRY, CDR2 SYGVKD. DNA for the CDR3: TGTGCCATCAGTGAGTCGTCCCTTGCTTCTAACACTGAAGCTTTCTTT. Its protein product is CAISESSLASNTEAFF.

This clonotype was picked up many times. CDR3 DNA sequence: TGCAGTGCTAGTCTCCAGGGGGAGCTCTCTGGGGCCAACGTCCTGACTTTC. The encoded protein is CSASLQGELSGANVLTF. V usage is TRBV20-1 and J usage is TRBJ2-6; 7 nucleotides line up with TRBD1. The CDR3 is made up of 17 amino acids. V lost 3 bases, J lost 0 bases, and 8 bases stayed unmatched. Germline CDR1 is DFQATT and CDR2 is SNEGSKA (reference sequence).

This clonotype was counted at least ten times. The V and J genes are TRBV12-3 or TRBV12-4 and TRBJ2-6; D remains unclear. The CDR3 totals 14 residues. With 7 bases removed from V and 2 bases from J, the gap between germline ends came to 9 bases. As DNA, the CDR3 is TGTGCCAGCACCCCAATTGCTGGGGCCAACGTCCTGACTTTC. Translated, it gives CASTPIAGANVLTF.

This clonotype was recorded at least ten times. V gene TRBV7-8 combines with J gene TRBJ2-1; D uncertain. The length of the CDR3 is 16 residues. Trimming left V 1 base short and J 0 bases short, with 10 bases between. CDR1 is SGHVS, CDR2 FQNEAQ, per germline. CDR3 bases: TGTGCCAGCAGCTTAGTTGCCAGGAGCTCCTACAATGAGCAGTTCTTC. Translation gives CASSLVARSSYNEQFF.

This clonotype occurred a few times. This chain connects TRBV20-1 to TRBJ1-2, with 8 nucleotides matching TRBD1. Germline V gene sequence: CDR1 DFQATT, CDR2 SNEGSKA (reference sequence). Unmatched junction bases numbered 10, after V lost 1 base and J lost 0 bases. There are 17 residues in the CDR3. As DNA, the CDR3 is TGCAGTGCTAGAGGAGACCGGGACAGGTTAGCTAACTATGGCTACACCTTC. It is translated as CSARGDRDRLANYGYTF.

This clonotype appeared many times. CDR3 nucleotides: TGCAGTGCTCCAGACAGGATGCCGGACGAGCAGTACTTC. Translating gives CSAPDRMPDEQYF. The chain combines TRBV20-1 with TRBJ2-7; TRBD1 is a possible D gene (6 bases). Germline V gene lookup returns CDR1 DFQATT and CDR2 SNEGSKA (reference sequence). V lost 5 bases and J 5 bases, leaving 16 bases between the germline ends. The length of the CDR3 is 13 residues.

J is TRBJ1-1 and V is TRBV19; perhaps TRBD1 as D (6 bases). The CDR3 length is 16 residues. Germline CDR1 is LNHDA and CDR2 is SQIVND (reference sequence). Between the trimmed V and J ends, which lost 5 bases and 0 bases, there was a span of 16 bases. Written as DNA, the CDR3 is TGTGCCAGTAGTGTACAGGGATTATTGATGAACACTGAAGCTTTCTTT. Its translation is CASSVQGLLMNTEAFF.

This clonotype was observed many times. V and J are TRBV6-1 and TRBJ1-3; tentative D call: TRBD1 (5 bases). Trimming pared 5 bases from V and 4 bases from J, leaving 9 bases between. The CDR3 is made up of 13 amino acids. Germline V gives CDR1 MNHNS, CDR2 SASEGT. CDR3 sequence: CASSNYRGNTIYF. CDR3 in DNA: TGTGCCAGCAGTAATTACAGGGGAAACACCATATATTTT.

The chain links TRBV4-2 to TRBJ2-5; 10 bases match TRBD2. Germline V gene lookup returns CDR1 LGHNA and CDR2 YNFKEQ. There are 15 residues in the CDR3. The junction had 4 bases not matched to a gene; V was cut back by 1 base and J by 5 bases. CDR3 loop: CASSQVGLAMETQYF. The CDR3 DNA follows: TGTGCCAGCAGCCAAGTGGGACTAGCGATGGAGACCCAGTACTTC.

This clonotype showed up just a few times. This chain connects TRBV23-1 to TRBJ2-7; D is unclear. TRBV23-1 is recorded as an ORF, its role being uncertain. The CDR3 sequence is 13 residues long. Trimming removed 6 bases from V and 3 bases from J, with 12 bases in between. CDR3 nucleotides: TGCGCCAGCAGCCCTCCCCACTGCTACGAGCAGTACTTC. Its translation is CASSPPHCYEQYF.

This clonotype was picked up many times. J is TRBJ2-7 and V is TRBV6-1; D remains ambiguous. Germline values: CDR1 MNHNS, CDR2 SASEGT. The V gene lost 6 bases and the J gene lost 3 bases, with 12 bases spanning the gap. The CDR3 has 13 residues. CDR3 in DNA: TGTGCCAGCAGCCCCTCCTGGGGCTACGAGCAGTACTTC. Translating it yields CASSPSWGYEQYF.

This clonotype was picked up many times. V is TRBV29-1 and J is TRBJ2-3; 12 bases line up with TRBD1. After removal of 0 bases from V and 2 bases from J, the junction contained 12 bases not matched to a gene. The CDR3 contains 19 residues. Germline V gene data show CDR1 as SQVTM and CDR2 as ANQGSEA. This CDR3 is CSVEEEGTGGTSFTDTQYF. The CDR3 DNA reads TGCAGCGTTGAAGAGGAAGGGACAGGGGGCACTTCCTTCACAGATACGCAGTATTTT.